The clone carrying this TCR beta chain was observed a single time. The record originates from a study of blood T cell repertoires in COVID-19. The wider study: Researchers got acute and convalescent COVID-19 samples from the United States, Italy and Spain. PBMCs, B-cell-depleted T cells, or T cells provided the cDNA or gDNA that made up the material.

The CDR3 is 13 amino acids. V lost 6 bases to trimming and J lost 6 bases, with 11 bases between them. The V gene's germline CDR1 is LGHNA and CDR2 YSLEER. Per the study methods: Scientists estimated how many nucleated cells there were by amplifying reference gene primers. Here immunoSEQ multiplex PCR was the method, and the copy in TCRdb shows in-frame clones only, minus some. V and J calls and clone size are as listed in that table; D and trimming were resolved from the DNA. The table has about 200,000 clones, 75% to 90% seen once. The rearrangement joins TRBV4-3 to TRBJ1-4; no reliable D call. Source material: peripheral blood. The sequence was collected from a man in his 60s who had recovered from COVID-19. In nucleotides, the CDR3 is TGCGCCAGCAGAGAAAAGGGAGATGAAAAACTGTTTTTT. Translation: CASREKGDEKLFF.